Included here is one T cell receptor (beta chain) sequence, with context. According to the study, TCR beta libraries were built with iRepertoire HTBI primers and CDR3-region Arm-PCR. TCRdb re-analysed the multiplex PCR reads in MiXCR, keeping a single row per CDR3 protein. The data contain a few hundred thousand distinct CDR3 sequences, 13% of them singletons. This entry belongs to a study of regulatory T cells in long-lasting Graves disease. Documented time point: newly diagnosed GD, antithyroid drugs for less than 3 months. RNA extracted from PBMCs served as the sequencing template. Germline loops: CDR1 DFQATT, CDR2 SNEGSKA (reference sequence). The CDR3 has 15 amino acids. The J segment lost 2 bases and the V segment lost 5 bases, leaving 4 bases of the junction unmatched. The sample also formed part of further work on T cells in Graves' hyperthyroidism and ophthalmopathy.

This sequence joins TRBV20-1 and TRBJ2-2; 11 positions agree with TRBD2. This receptor was taken from a man aged 25-45 years with Graves disease. The specimen comprised peripheral blood mononuclear cells (PBMCs), sampled at new diagnosis, from a patient treated with antithyroid drugs. The CDR3 DNA reads as TGCAGTGCTCGGGGACTAGCGGAAAACACCGGGGAGCTGTTTTTT. Amino acids: CSARGLAENTGELFF.